The present entry profiles one T cell receptor beta chain with its context. Method: immunoSEQ multiplex PCR; TCRdb's copy keeps in-frame clones and lacks some. Altogether 300,000 to 400,000 clones are present, 75% to 90% being singletons, with the ten largest covering 1.9%. This sample is drawn from a study of blood T cell repertoires in COVID-19. On the study more broadly: COVID-19 samples collected from the United States, Italy and Spain covered acute and convalescent phases.

V trimming: 4 bases; J trimming: 2 bases; junction bases outside the gene matches: 11. The germline gives CDR1 LGHNA, CDR2 YSLEER. This CDR3 comprises 17 residues. Adults between about 18 and 95 years of age took part from 24 US areas. Each exposed participant met a COVID-19 case in the 2 weeks preceding study entry. Sequenced sample: PBMCs or T cells enriched from blood (not recorded which). This clonotype was sampled from a young woman who had been exposed to COVID-19. This chain connects TRBV4-3 to TRBJ1-2; 9 bases agree with TRBD1. The chain's CDR3 is CASSRSLTGGHNYGYTF. The CDR3 DNA reads TGCGCCAGCAGCCGATCCCTGACAGGGGGTCACAACTATGGCTACACCTTC.